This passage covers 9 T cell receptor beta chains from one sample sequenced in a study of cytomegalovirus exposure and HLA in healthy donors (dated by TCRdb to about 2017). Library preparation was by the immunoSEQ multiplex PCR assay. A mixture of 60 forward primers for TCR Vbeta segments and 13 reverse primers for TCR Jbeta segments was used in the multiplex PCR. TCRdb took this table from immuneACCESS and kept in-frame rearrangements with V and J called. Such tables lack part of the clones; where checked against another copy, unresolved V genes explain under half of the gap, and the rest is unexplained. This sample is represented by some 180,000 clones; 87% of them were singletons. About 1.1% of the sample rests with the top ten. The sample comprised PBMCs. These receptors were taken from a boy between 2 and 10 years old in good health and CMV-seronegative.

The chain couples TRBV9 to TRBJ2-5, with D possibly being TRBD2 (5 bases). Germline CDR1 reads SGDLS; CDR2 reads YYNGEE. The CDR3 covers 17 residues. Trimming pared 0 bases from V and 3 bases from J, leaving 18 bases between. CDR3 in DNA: TGTGCCAGCAGCGTAGATCCCCCTCGAGGGCTGGAAGAGACCCAGTACTTC. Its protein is CASSVDPPRGLEETQYF.

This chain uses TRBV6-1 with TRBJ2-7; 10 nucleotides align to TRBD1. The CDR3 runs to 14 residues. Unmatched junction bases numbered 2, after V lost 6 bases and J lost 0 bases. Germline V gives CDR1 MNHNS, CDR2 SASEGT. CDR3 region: CASRGQGSSYEQYF. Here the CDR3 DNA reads TGTGCCAGCAGGGGACAGGGGAGCTCCTACGAGCAGTACTTC.

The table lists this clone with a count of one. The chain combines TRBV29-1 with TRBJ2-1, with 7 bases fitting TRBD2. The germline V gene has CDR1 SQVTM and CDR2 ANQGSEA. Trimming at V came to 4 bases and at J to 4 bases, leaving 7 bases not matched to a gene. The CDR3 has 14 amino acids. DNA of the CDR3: TGCAGCGTTGCGAGGGAGGGCCTGTACAATGAGCAGTTCTTC. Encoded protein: CSVAREGLYNEQFF.

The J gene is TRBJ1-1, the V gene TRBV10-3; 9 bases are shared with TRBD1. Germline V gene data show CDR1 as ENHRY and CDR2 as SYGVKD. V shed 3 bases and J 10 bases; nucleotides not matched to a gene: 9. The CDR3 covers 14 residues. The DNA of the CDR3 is TGTGCCATCAGTGAACCGGGACAGGGAATCGTAGCTTTCTTT. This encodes CAISEPGQGIVAFF.

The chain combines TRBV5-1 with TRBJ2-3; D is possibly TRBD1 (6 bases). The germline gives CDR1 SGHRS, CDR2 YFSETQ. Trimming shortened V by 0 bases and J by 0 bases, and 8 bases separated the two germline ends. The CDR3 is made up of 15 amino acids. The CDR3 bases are TGCGCCAGCAGCTTGGCCAGGGGTAGCACAGATACGCAGTATTTT. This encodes CASSLARGSTDTQYF.

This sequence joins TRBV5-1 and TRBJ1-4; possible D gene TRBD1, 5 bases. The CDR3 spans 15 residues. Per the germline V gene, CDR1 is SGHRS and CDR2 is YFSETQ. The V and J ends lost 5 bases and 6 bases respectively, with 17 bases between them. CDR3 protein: CASRAAQALHEKLFF. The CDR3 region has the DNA TGCGCCAGCAGAGCTGCACAGGCCCTACATGAAAAACTGTTTTTT.

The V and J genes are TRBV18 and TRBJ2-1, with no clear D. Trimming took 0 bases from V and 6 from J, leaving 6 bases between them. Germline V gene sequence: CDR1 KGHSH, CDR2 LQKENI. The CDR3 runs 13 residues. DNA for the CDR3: TGTGCCAGCTCACCACCGACGGGCAATGAGCAGTTCTTC. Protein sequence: CASSPPTGNEQFF.

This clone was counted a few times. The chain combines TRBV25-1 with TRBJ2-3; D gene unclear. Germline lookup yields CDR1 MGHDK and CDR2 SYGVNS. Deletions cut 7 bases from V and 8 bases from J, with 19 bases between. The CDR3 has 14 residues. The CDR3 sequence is CASNPATNPGTQYF. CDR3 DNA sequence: TGTGCCAGCAACCCAGCGACCAACCCCGGTACGCAGTATTTT.

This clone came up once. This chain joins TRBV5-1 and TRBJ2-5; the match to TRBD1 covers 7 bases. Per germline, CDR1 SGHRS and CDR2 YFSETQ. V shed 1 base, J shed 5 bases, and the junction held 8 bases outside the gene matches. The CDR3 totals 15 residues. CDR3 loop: CASSLPEGAGETQYF. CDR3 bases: TGCGCCAGCAGCTTGCCCGAGGGGGCCGGGGAGACCCAGTACTTC.